The clone carrying this T cell receptor beta chain was observed once. Its matching antigen is unknown. This CDR3 contains 13 residues. Sequenced by immunoSEQ multiplex PCR; TCRdb stores in-frame clones only, minus some. The data show around 180,000 clones, around 94% seen once. This sample is drawn from a study of T cell responses to AZD1222 COVID-19 vaccine. Regarding the study as a whole: Among AZD1222 vaccinees, only six were seropositive at baseline. Donors were largely white British and mainly female; clonal diversity was possibly underestimated. Spike regions recognized by vaccine-associated CD4 TCRs spanned the protein, led by 160-218 and 743-854.

This specimen was peripheral blood, taken 28 days after the second AZD1222 dose. The V and J genes are TRBV21-1 and TRBJ2-2; the tabulated D call, TRBD2, remains unverified against the DNA. TRBV21-1 is a documented pseudogene. The receptor was derived from an adult who received the AZD1222 COVID-19 vaccine. The CDR3 DNA follows: TGTGCCAGCAGCAAGACTAGGACCGGGGAGCTGTTTTTT. Its protein product is CASSKTRTGELFF.